This TCR beta chain was recorded in a study of identical twins. Only healthy Caucasians were enrolled as donors. cDNA carried unique molecular identifiers, and a universal primer site was added by template switching. Each CDR3 protein gets one entry after TCRdb re-called the 5' RACE reads with MiXCR. The profile shows 500,000 to 700,000 distinct CDR3 sequences, around 7.5% of them singletons. V was clipped by 4 bases and J by 5 bases; unmatched bases: 11. Germline V gives CDR1 MGHRA, CDR2 YSYEKL. The length of the CDR3 is 16 residues. Study-wide points: Insertions ran lower in abundant cord blood beta clonotypes, though not in memory repertoires. Where beta out-of-frame sequences were concerned, excess twin sharing was weaker.

This clonotype was picked up a small number of times. Its antigen remains unidentified. This sample was also put to use in a study of yellow fever vaccine responses in identical twins.

The sequenced material came from PBMCs. This receptor was taken from a young woman in good health. The rearrangement joins TRBV4-1 to TRBJ2-7; 10 nucleotides agree with TRBD2. The CDR3 protein is CASSLLDTSGKNEQYF. CDR3 bases: TGCGCCAGCAGCCTTCTCGACACTAGCGGGAAGAACGAGCAGTACTTC.